Listed here are 10 T cell receptor beta chains from one sample, sequenced in a study of regulatory T cells in long-lasting Graves disease (dated by TCRdb to 2020 to 2023). Libraries were constructed by multiplex PCR. Sequencing took place on an Illumina HiSeq 4000. TCR beta libraries were built with iRepertoire HTBI primers and Arm-PCR amplification of CDR3 regions. In TCRdb, the public reads were trimmed at Q25 with fastp and aligned with MiXCR, with productive beta chains retained. Rows merge per CDR3 protein into single entries with the most common DNA and genes. Here the sample has 580,000 or so distinct CDR3 sequences; roughly a sixth occur a single time. About 12% of the sample is held by the ten biggest clonotypes. The time point label of this sample denotes: newly diagnosed GD, antithyroid drugs for less than 3 months. RNA was extracted from PBMCs in TRIzol for both TCR sequencing and RNA sequencing.

These sequences were also reported in another study, on T cells in Graves' hyperthyroidism and ophthalmopathy.

The material was peripheral blood mononuclear cells (PBMCs), obtained at new diagnosis, from a patient treated with antithyroid drugs. Every receptor here comes from a man in his late teens or twenties with Graves disease. Donor details come from another sample of the same person, matched by shared clones.

V and J are TRBV6-4 and TRBJ1-2, with D hard to call. The CDR3 loop spans 13 amino acids. Trimming cost V 0 bases and J 7 bases, with 9 bases left between them. Germline V gene lookup returns CDR1 MRHNA and CDR2 SNTAGT. Written as DNA, the CDR3 is TGTGCCAGCAGTGACTCGGGAGGCTCTGGCTACACCTTC. It codes for CASSDSGGSGYTF.

This clonotype was recorded a few times. The V call is TRBV9, the J call TRBJ1-2, with D unclear. Germline V gene data show CDR1 as SGDLS and CDR2 as YYNGEE. This CDR3 is built from 14 residues. Between the trimmed V and J ends, which lost 3 bases and 2 bases, there was a span of 11 bases. The CDR3 DNA reads as TGTGCCAGCAGCGCCTCTAGGCTGAACTATGGCTACACCTTC. Protein sequence: CASSASRLNYGYTF.

The rearrangement joins TRBV29-1 to TRBJ2-3; D unclear. CDR3 length: 12 residues. Germline CDR1 reads SQVTM; CDR2 reads ANQGSEA. Trimming removed 0 bases at V and 5 bases at J, with 6 bases between. The chain's CDR3 is CSVEDWEDTQYF. The CDR3 coding sequence is TGCAGCGTTGAAGATTGGGAAGATACGCAGTATTTT.

The chain combines TRBV7-8 with TRBJ2-6; TRBD1 matches 8 bases. Germline V lookup: CDR1 SGHVS, CDR2 FQNEAQ. V shed 5 bases and J 3 bases; nucleotides not matched to a gene: 12. The CDR3 spans 18 residues. CDR3 sequence (DNA): TGTGCCAGCAGCCAAGGACAGGGTATTTCGTATGGGGCCAACGTCCTGACTTTC. Translation gives CASSQGQGISYGANVLTF.

This clonotype was picked up many times. The chain is built from TRBV12-3 or TRBV12-4 and TRBJ1-2, with D possibly TRBD1 on 5 matching bases. The CDR3 runs to 14 residues. V was clipped by 6 bases and J by 3 bases, with 14 bases between them. The CDR3 DNA is TGTGCCAGCAGGGGGCCTCCGGTGCACTATGGCTACACCTTC. This sequence encodes CASRGPPVHYGYTF.

The chain carries TRBV19 and TRBJ2-2, with D uncertain. The V gene lost 4 bases and the J gene lost 5 bases, with 14 bases spanning the gap. The CDR3 loop spans 15 amino acids. Germline lookup yields CDR1 LNHDA and CDR2 SQIVND (reference sequence). The CDR3, as DNA: TGTGCCAGTAGTAAAGAGAAAAGTGGTACCGGGGAGCTGTTTTTT. Translated: CASSKEKSGTGELFF.

For the CDR3, the DNA is TGTGCCAGTAGTATAGATTGGGGGAATGAGCAGTTCTTC. It specifies CASSIDWGNEQFF. The chain couples TRBV19 to TRBJ2-1; tentatively, D is TRBD1 or TRBD2 (5 bases each). Germline CDR1 is LNHDA and CDR2 is SQIVND (reference sequence). Trimming pared 0 bases from V and 7 bases from J, leaving 7 bases between. The CDR3 covers 13 residues.

The V gene is TRBV9, the J gene TRBJ2-7, with 13 positions matching TRBD2. Germline-derived CDR1 and CDR2 are SGDLS and YYNGEE. With 0 bases clipped from V and 12 bases from J, the junction kept 3 bases outside the gene matches. There are 13 residues in the CDR3. The CDR3 sequence: CASSVGTSGSPYF. CDR3 bases: TGTGCCAGCAGCGTAGGGACTAGCGGGAGTCCGTACTTC.

The chain recombines TRBV6-1 with TRBJ2-3; TRBD1 aligns across 8 bases. In germline, CDR1 is MNHNS, CDR2 SASEGT. The CDR3 is 15 residues long. J gave up 0 bases and V 4 bases, and 3 bases lay outside the gene matches. CDR3 DNA sequence: TGTGCCAGCAGTGGACAGGGGAAGAGCACAGATACGCAGTATTTT. Amino acid sequence: CASSGQGKSTDTQYF.

The genes are TRBV30 and TRBJ2-7, with D possibly being TRBD1 (6 bases). The length of the CDR3 is 13 residues. V was cut by 5 bases and J by 4 bases, with 15 bases left in between. CDR1 is GTSNPN, CDR2 SVGIG, per germline (reference sequence). In DNA, the CDR3 is TGTGCCTGGTCTCTCTCAGGGGTGTACGAGCAGTACTTC. Amino acid sequence: CAWSLSGVYEQYF.